This entry concerns a single TCR beta chain. Its antigen remains unidentified. Trimming took 8 bases from V and 5 from J, leaving 12 bases between them. The germline gives CDR1 LNHDA, CDR2 SQIVND (reference sequence). CDR3 length: 12 residues. The data stem from a study of T cell responses to AZD1222 COVID-19 vaccine. TCRdb keeps only in-frame clones here, not all; method: immunoSEQ multiplex PCR. Counted here are 100,000 to 150,000 clones, roughly 90% occurring once; the ten biggest clones make up 6.3%. Study findings and constraints: Clonal diversity may have been underestimated in mostly white British donors. Spike-specific TCR breadth and depth rose after two AZD1222 doses. Across the whole spike, CD4 TCRs peaked at regions 160-218 and 743-854. Reportedly, nearly half of unique spike TCRs recognized epitopes outside B.1.351/B.1.1.7 mutations.

This clonotype was sampled from an adult in good health. This sequence joins TRBV19 and TRBJ1-1, with D perhaps matching TRBD1 (5 bases). Sequencing was performed on peripheral blood, taken on day 0 of AZD1222 vaccination. In DNA form, the CDR3 reads TGTGCCAGTTCGAGGGGCAGAACTGAAGCTTTCTTT. Its protein product is CASSRGRTEAFF.